This T cell receptor beta chain was observed in a study of Ad26.COV2.S vaccination and SARS-CoV-2 variants (dated by TCRdb to the early 2020s). Concerning the study at large: Vaccine-arm donors were drawn from COV1001, a multicentre, randomized, double-blind, placebo-controlled phase I-IIa trial of Ad26.COV2.S in healthy adults. Dosing of Ad26.COV2.S was intramuscular, at either 5x10^10 or 1x10^11 viral particles, delivered as one shot or as two shots spaced 56 days apart. Sequencing of the TCRbeta repertoire served to evaluate the specificity and breadth of SARS-CoV-2-reactive T cell receptors following Ad26.COV2.S vaccination. The TCR-sequenced set comprised around 32 samples: approximately 20 Ad26.COV2.S vaccine recipients, 5 placebo recipients and 8 SARS-CoV-2 convalescent individuals. Participants in the trial were split at random into five groups of five each, receiving low-dose or high-dose Ad26.COV2.S once or twice, or else placebo on both occasions. Investigators did not know the trial group allocation while performing experiments and assessing outcomes. Overall results and qualifications from the work: According to the authors, total T cell responses may have been underestimated by the TCR breadth and depth analyses. Higher spike-specific TCR breadth was observed in Ad26.COV2.S recipients than in placebo recipients (P = 0.0014). Vaccine and placebo recipients had similar non-spike TCR breadth, a finding consistent with the vaccine containing only spike. The study lacked the statistical power to compare responses across vaccine doses or regimens. After vaccination, substantial breadth of spike-specific CD8+ and CD4+ T cell responses was reported.

CDR1 and CDR2 (SGHTA, FQGNSA) derive from the germline V gene. The CDR3 spans 17 residues, from the cysteine through the phenylalanine. The retained sequence is limited to the CDR3, 51 bases, with the frame set at the first base. For this chain, trimming is 5 bases at the V end and 3 bases at the J end, and the number of junction bases without a gene match is 9. In light of the paper, this sample's treatment or condition label describes: 19 received Ad26.COV2.S at low or high dose, single or two shots; several received placebo; per-sample allocation not given. Repertoires of vaccine and placebo recipients were sequenced from samples taken on day 63 after the first injection. In Cohort 1b, about 27 adults aged 18-55 years were enrolled at a single site in Boston, USA, between 29 July and 7 August 2020. Ad26.COV2.S was a replication-incompetent adenovirus type 26 vector expressing a prefusion-stabilized SARS-CoV-2 spike protein from the original Wuhan strain.

About this clone: The clone's antigen remains unknown. No qualities accompany the bases; no much larger clone lies one base away.

The immunoSEQ Assay was used to sequence TCRbeta CDR3 regions. After extraction, genomic DNA underwent amplification by bias-controlled multiplex PCR, followed by high-throughput sequencing. The authors processed their data as follows. To quantify the absolute abundance of every unique TCRbeta CDR3 region, sequences were collapsed and filtered. T cell fraction was estimated by normalizing TCRbeta template counts to usable DNA, which was measured by amplifying reference genes present in all nucleated cells. Repertoire TCRs were annotated as SARS-CoV-2-specific when V gene, CDR3 amino acid sequence and J gene were exactly matched to a known reactive TCR set. The reference SARS-CoV-2 TCR set was derived from MIRA and filtered for enrichment in COVID-19-positive ImmuneCODE repertoires, a step that removed public or cross-reactive TCRs. Drawing on the MIRA antigens, annotated TCRs were analysed further at the level of specific ORF or position within ORF. Depth was the summed frequency of annotated unique rearrangements, while breadth was defined as annotated unique rearrangements over total unique productive rearrangements. Group comparisons of TCR breadth used two-sided Wilcoxon rank-sum tests. In TCRdb, the immuneACCESS table is reduced to in-frame sequences with V and J assigned. These tables do not hold every clone; where another copy was compared, an unresolved V gene accounts for under half, and the others remain unexplained. V and J calls and clone size are those listed in that table; D and trimming were worked out from the DNA. This sample has just over 350,000 clones in its table, and roughly 85% of those were observed once. About 3.3% of the sample is in the top ten clones.

The chain links TRBV7-2 with TRBJ1-4; 10 central nucleotides agree with TRBD1. This sequence originates from a person between 18 and 60 years old who received the Ad26.COV2.S COVID-19 vaccine or a placebo. Sequences were derived from peripheral blood, sampled in a trial of Ad26.COV2.S vaccine versus placebo. DNA sequence: TGTGCCAGCAGCAAGAGGACAGGGGGGGAGGCTAATGAAAAACTGTTTTTT. This gives the protein CASSKRTGGEANEKLFF. With the portions outside the CDR3 filled from the reference TRBV7-2 and TRBJ1-4 genes, the complete variable region becomes GAGVSQSPSNKVTEKGKDVELRCDPISGHTALYWYRQSLGQGLEFLIYFQGNSAPDKSGLPSDRFSAERTGGSVSTLTIQRTQQEDSAVYLCASSKRTGGEANEKLFFGSGTQLSVL.